The rows below give T cell receptor beta chains drawn from one sample of a study of blood T cell repertoires in COVID-19. TCRdb's copy holds only in-frame clones and misses some; the assay was immunoSEQ multiplex PCR. The data show 130,000 to 150,000 clones, with roughly 79% seen just once and just under 2% held by the top ten. Sequencing used peripheral blood. The source is a woman aged 55-70 years with acute or convalescent COVID-19. CDR3s include the opening cysteine and the closing phenylalanine or tryptophan. D genes are given only for firm matches. Part of the rows lack a size; the others show once, few, many or a class for expanded clones.

V gene,J gene,D gene,clone size,CDR3 protein,CDR3 DNA
TRBV6-5,TRBJ1-5,TRBD1,.,CASGPGQGSQPQHF,TGTGCCAGCGGACCGGGACAGGGCTCTCAGCCCCAGCATTTT
TRBV5-6,TRBJ2-7,.,once,CASSPYRRRAPYEQYF,TGTGCCAGCAGCCCTTATCGGCGGAGGGCCCCCTACGAGCAGTACTTC
TRBV7-9,TRBJ2-5,TRBD2,.,CASRPLPGLAGRRQETQYF,TGTGCCAGCAGACCGTTGCCGGGACTAGCGGGAAGGCGCCAAGAGACCCAGTACTTC
TRBV28,TRBJ2-1,.,.,CASSLESSRNEQFF,TGTGCCAGCAGTTTGGAGAGCTCGAGGAATGAGCAGTTCTTC
TRBV7-7,TRBJ2-2,TRBD1,.,CASSYSGTGTNTGELFF,TGTGCTAGCAGCTATTCCGGGACAGGGACAAACACCGGGGAGCTGTTTTTT
TRBV5-5,TRBJ2-3,.,.,CASSLQPGTDTQYF,TGTGCCAGCAGCCTACAACCGGGAACAGATACGCAGTATTTT
TRBV11-2,TRBJ2-7,.,few,CASSRGLGEQYF,TGTGCCAGCAGCAGAGGACTGGGCGAGCAGTACTTC
TRBV30,TRBJ1-1,TRBD1,.,CAWTRTGRLRAFF,TGTGCCTGGACCCGGACAGGGCGGTTGCGGGCTTTCTTT
TRBV27,TRBJ2-1,TRBD2,.,CASSLLTSGSGNEQFF,TGTGCCAGCAGTTTATTGACTAGCGGGAGCGGCAATGAGCAGTTCTTC
TRBV27,TRBJ1-2,TRBD1,.,CASGDRGMSYGYTF,TGTGCCAGCGGGGACAGGGGGATGAGCTATGGCTACACCTTC
TRBV21-1,TRBJ2-1,.,.,CASAPAGWNEQFF,TGTGCCAGCGCCCCGGCGGGATGGAATGAGCAGTTCTTC
TRBV5-6,TRBJ1-5,.,.,CASSLSFTGNQPQHF,TGTGCCAGCAGCTTGTCGTTTACCGGGAATCAGCCCCAGCATTTT
TRBV6-5,TRBJ2-7,.,.,CASSNPGASTYEQYF,TGTGCCAGCAGCAACCCAGGGGCTTCGACCTACGAGCAGTACTTC
TRBV6-5,TRBJ2-7,.,.,CASTKAQGLTYEQYF,TGTGCCAGCACCAAGGCTCAAGGACTAACCTACGAGCAGTACTTC
TRBV20-1,TRBJ1-2,TRBD1,.,CSASDRDGGYTF,TGCAGTGCTAGTGACAGGGATGGCGGCTACACCTTC
TRBV7-9,TRBJ1-1,.,.,CASSLARASTEAFF,TGTGCCAGCAGCTTAGCGCGGGCTTCGACTGAAGCTTTCTTT
TRBV15,TRBJ1-1,TRBD1,.,CATRQGGLNTEAFF,TGTGCCACCAGGCAGGGGGGACTGAACACTGAAGCTTTCTTT
TRBV7-8,TRBJ1-1,.,.,CASSSLARSGTEAFF,TGTGCCAGCAGCTCCTTAGCTCGCAGCGGCACTGAAGCTTTCTTT
TRBV6-4,TRBJ2-2,.,.,CASSDRGTGELFF,TGTGCCAGCAGTGACCGGGGGACCGGGGAGCTGTTTTTT
TRBV5-6,TRBJ2-1,TRBD2,.,CASSPERGLASYNEQFF,TGTGCCAGCAGCCCGGAAAGGGGACTAGCGTCCTACAATGAGCAGTTCTTC
TRBV7-9,TRBJ1-1,TRBD1,.,CASRGQGNTEAFF,TGTGCCAGCAGAGGACAGGGAAACACTGAAGCTTTCTTT
TRBV10-1,TRBJ2-3,.,.,CASSEFRPGRGADTQYF,TGCGCCAGCAGTGAGTTCAGGCCGGGGAGAGGTGCAGATACGCAGTATTTT
TRBV30,TRBJ2-1,.,.,CAWSRGIYNEQFF,TGTGCCTGGAGCAGGGGAATCTACAATGAGCAGTTCTTC
TRBV19,TRBJ2-3,TRBD2,few,CASRQGAGGTDTQYF,TGTGCCAGTAGACAGGGAGCGGGAGGCACAGATACGCAGTATTTT
TRBV6-4,TRBJ1-1,.,.,CASSQTGGQAFF,TGTGCCAGCAGTCAGACGGGGGGCCAAGCTTTCTTT
TRBV28,TRBJ1-6,TRBD1,few,CASRTGGYNSPLHF,TGTGCCAGCAGAACAGGGGGCTATAATTCACCCCTCCACTTT
TRBV7-9,TRBJ1-6,.,.,CASSFSTGYNSPLHF,TGTGCCAGCAGCTTTAGTACGGGCTATAATTCACCCCTCCACTTT
TRBV19,TRBJ1-1,TRBD1,.,CASSIRQGWTEAFF,TGTGCCAGTAGTATCAGACAGGGTTGGACTGAAGCTTTCTTT
TRBV10-1,TRBJ1-1,.,.,CASSNDRNTEAFF,TGCGCCAGCAGCAACGACAGGAACACTGAAGCTTTCTTT
TRBV25-1,TRBJ2-1,.,.,CASGYGVGEQFF,TGTGCCAGCGGCTATGGAGTTGGTGAGCAGTTCTTC
TRBV13,TRBJ2-1,TRBD2,.,CASSSSSGRAIEQFF,TGTGCCAGCAGCTCCTCTAGCGGGAGGGCCATTGAGCAGTTCTTC
TRBV19,TRBJ1-5,.,.,CASSIRSQGNQPQHF,TGTGCCAGTAGTATAAGATCACAGGGTAATCAGCCCCAGCATTTT
TRBV6-5,TRBJ1-2,.,.,CASTSSAGNYGYTF,TGTGCCAGCACCTCCTCCGCAGGGAACTATGGCTACACCTTC
TRBV30,TRBJ1-5,.,.,CAWSGGRNQPQHF,TGTGCCTGGAGTGGGGGGCGCAATCAGCCCCAGCATTTT
TRBV7-2,TRBJ2-5,TRBD1,.,CASSLLTGGFETQYF,TGTGCCAGCAGCTTGCTAACAGGGGGATTTGAGACCCAGTACTTC
TRBV2,TRBJ1-1,.,once,CASVRRVGNTEAFF,TGTGCCTCGGTGAGGCGGGTGGGAAACACTGAAGCTTTCTTT
TRBV7-6,TRBJ1-4,.,.,CASSSQGAANEKLFF,TGTGCCAGCAGCTCACAGGGAGCGGCTAATGAAAAACTGTTTTTT
TRBV6-5,TRBJ2-3,.,few,CASSRERGNTDTQYF,TGTGCCAGCAGCCGTGAACGGGGGAACACAGATACGCAGTATTTT
TRBV5-4,TRBJ2-5,.,.,CASSFRGGPETQYF,TGTGCCAGCAGCTTCAGGGGAGGGCCTGAAACCCAGTACTTC
TRBV28,TRBJ1-1,.,.,CASSLLGGGNTEAFF,TGTGCCAGCAGTTTATTAGGGGGGGGGAACACTGAAGCTTTCTTT
TRBV7-2,TRBJ1-5,.,.,CASSLDTGTGQPQHF,TGTGCCAGCAGCTTAGACACAGGGACGGGTCAGCCCCAGCATTTT
TRBV5-6,TRBJ1-2,TRBD1,many,CASSLLRDRAYGYTF,TGTGCCAGCAGCTTACTCCGGGACAGGGCCTATGGCTACACCTTC
TRBV7-9,TRBJ2-3,TRBD2,.,CASSFTGLAGGRTDTQYF,TGTGCCAGCAGCTTCACGGGACTAGCGGGAGGACGCACAGATACGCAGTATTTT
TRBV5-1,TRBJ2-2,TRBD2,.,CASSPERGSNTGELFF,TGCGCCAGCTCGCCGGAGCGGGGGTCGAACACCGGGGAGCTGTTTTTT
TRBV3-1/TRBV3-2,TRBJ1-1,TRBD1,once,CASSLGQGRTEAFF,TGTGCCAGCAGCCTCGGACAGGGCCGGACTGAAGCTTTCTTT
TRBV5-1,TRBJ2-3,.,.,CASSTGRTDTQYF,TGCGCCAGCAGTACGGGTAGAACAGATACGCAGTATTTT
TRBV4-1,TRBJ2-7,.,once,CASSPQGGVTYDEQYF,TGCGCCAGCAGCCCCCAGGGTGGGGTGACCTATGACGAGCAGTACTTC
TRBV6-6,TRBJ2-5,TRBD1,.,CASSFRTGPGTQYF,TGTGCCAGCAGTTTCCGGACAGGTCCGGGAACCCAGTACTTC
TRBV30,TRBJ1-2,.,.,CAWFADGFLLGGGYGYTF,TGTGCCTGGTTTGCAGACGGATTCCTCCTCGGGGGGGGCTATGGCTACACCTTC
TRBV5-4,TRBJ2-2,TRBD2,.,CASSRLAGNTGELFF,TGTGCCAGCAGCCGACTAGCGGGGAACACCGGGGAGCTGTTTTTT
TRBV5-1,TRBJ1-6,.,once,CASSFGLNNSPLHF,TGCGCCAGCAGCTTTGGACTCAATAATTCACCCCTCCACTTT
TRBV29-1,TRBJ2-1,.,.,CSVGPGTYNEQFF,TGCAGCGTTGGGCCGGGGACCTACAATGAGCAGTTCTTC
TRBV7-8,TRBJ2-2,.,.,CASSLMVESGELFF,TGTGCCAGCAGCTTAATGGTCGAGTCCGGGGAGCTGTTTTTT
TRBV6-1,TRBJ1-2,.,.,CASSSTSGYGYTF,TGTGCCAGCAGTTCTACATCGGGCTATGGCTACACCTTC
TRBV2,TRBJ2-7,TRBD1,few,CASSETGLTSYEQYF,TGTGCCAGCAGCGAGACAGGGTTAACCTCCTACGAGCAGTACTTC
TRBV24-1,TRBJ2-2,TRBD2,few,CATSGGPFGLALTGELFF,TGTGCCACCTCCGGGGGGCCGTTCGGACTAGCGCTTACCGGGGAGCTGTTTTTT
TRBV5-1,TRBJ2-3,.,.,CASSSLAPNTDTQYF,TGCGCCAGCAGCTCGCTAGCGCCTAACACAGATACGCAGTATTTT
TRBV7-9,TRBJ2-2,TRBD2,.,CASSLAGVQAGELFF,TGTGCCAGCTCACTAGCGGGAGTTCAGGCCGGGGAGCTGTTTTTT
TRBV6-5,TRBJ2-7,TRBD2,.,CASSYRTSGVDYEQYF,TGTGCCAGCAGTTATCGGACTAGCGGAGTTGACTACGAGCAGTACTTC